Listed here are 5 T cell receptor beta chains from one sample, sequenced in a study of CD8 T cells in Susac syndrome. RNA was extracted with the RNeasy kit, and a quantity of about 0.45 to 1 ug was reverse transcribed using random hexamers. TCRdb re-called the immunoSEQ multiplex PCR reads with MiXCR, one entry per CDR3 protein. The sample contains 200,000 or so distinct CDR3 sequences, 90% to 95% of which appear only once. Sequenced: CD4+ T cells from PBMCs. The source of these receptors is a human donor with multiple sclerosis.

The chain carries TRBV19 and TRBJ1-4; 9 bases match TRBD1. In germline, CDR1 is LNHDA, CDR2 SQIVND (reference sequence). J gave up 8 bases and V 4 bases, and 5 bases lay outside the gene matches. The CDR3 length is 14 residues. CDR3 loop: CASSTQGAREKLFF. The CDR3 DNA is TGTGCCAGTAGTACACAGGGGGCGAGGGAAAAACTGTTTTTT.

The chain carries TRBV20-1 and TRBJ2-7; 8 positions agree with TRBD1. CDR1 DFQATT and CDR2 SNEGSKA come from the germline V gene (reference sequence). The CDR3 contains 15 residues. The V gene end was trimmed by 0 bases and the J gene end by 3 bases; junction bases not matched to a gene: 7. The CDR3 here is CSARDPGTGDYEQYF. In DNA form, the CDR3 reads TGCAGTGCTAGAGATCCGGGGACAGGAGACTACGAGCAGTACTTC.

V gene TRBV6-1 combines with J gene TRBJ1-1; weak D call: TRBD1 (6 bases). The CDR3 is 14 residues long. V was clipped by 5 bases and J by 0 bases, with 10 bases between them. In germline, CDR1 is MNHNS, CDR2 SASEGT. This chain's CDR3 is CASSWTALNTEAFF. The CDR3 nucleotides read TGTGCCAGCAGTTGGACAGCCTTGAACACTGAAGCTTTCTTT.

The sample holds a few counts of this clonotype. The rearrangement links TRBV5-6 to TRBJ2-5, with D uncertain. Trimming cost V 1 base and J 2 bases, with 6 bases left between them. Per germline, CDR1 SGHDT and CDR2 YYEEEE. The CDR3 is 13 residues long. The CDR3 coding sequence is TGTGCCAGCAGCTTGAATCCACAAGAGACCCAGTACTTC. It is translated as CASSLNPQETQYF. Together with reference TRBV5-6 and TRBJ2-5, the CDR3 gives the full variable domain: DAGVTQSPTHLIKTRGQQVTLRCSPKSGHDTVSWYQQALGQGPQFIFQYYEEEERQRGNFPDRFSGHQFPNYSSELNVNALLLGDSALYLCASSLNPQETQYFGPGTRLLVL.

The CDR3 nucleotides read TGTGCCAGCAGCTTACGATCAGAGACCCAGTACTTC. Translated: CASSLRSETQYF. The chain couples TRBV7-9 to TRBJ2-5, with no clear D. Germline CDR1 reads SEHNR; CDR2 reads FQNEAQ (reference sequence). Trimming cost V 2 bases and J 4 bases, with 5 bases left between them. This CDR3 has 12 residues.